This T cell receptor beta chain was recovered during a study of T cell responses to AZD1222 COVID-19 vaccine. Study-wide points: The donor group comprised mostly white British people and more females; the analysis possibly underestimated clonal diversity.

Germline assignment: CDR1 SGHDT and CDR2 YYEEEE. V was clipped by 1 base and J by 0 bases; unmatched bases: 8. The CDR3 runs to 18 residues. Assay: immunoSEQ multiplex PCR; the TCRdb copy retains only in-frame clones and omits some. The repertoire holds nearly 200,000 clones, with approximately 94% as singletons. This clone was counted a single time. Its specificity is not known. The genes are TRBV5-6 and TRBJ2-2, with TRBD2 matching over 8 bases. The material was peripheral blood, obtained 28 days after the second AZD1222 dose. The receptor's source is an adult who received the AZD1222 COVID-19 vaccine. The chain's CDR3 is CASSLFKRGSSNTGELFF. The CDR3 bases are TGTGCCAGCAGCTTGTTCAAGCGGGGGAGCTCGAACACCGGGGAGCTGTTTTTT.